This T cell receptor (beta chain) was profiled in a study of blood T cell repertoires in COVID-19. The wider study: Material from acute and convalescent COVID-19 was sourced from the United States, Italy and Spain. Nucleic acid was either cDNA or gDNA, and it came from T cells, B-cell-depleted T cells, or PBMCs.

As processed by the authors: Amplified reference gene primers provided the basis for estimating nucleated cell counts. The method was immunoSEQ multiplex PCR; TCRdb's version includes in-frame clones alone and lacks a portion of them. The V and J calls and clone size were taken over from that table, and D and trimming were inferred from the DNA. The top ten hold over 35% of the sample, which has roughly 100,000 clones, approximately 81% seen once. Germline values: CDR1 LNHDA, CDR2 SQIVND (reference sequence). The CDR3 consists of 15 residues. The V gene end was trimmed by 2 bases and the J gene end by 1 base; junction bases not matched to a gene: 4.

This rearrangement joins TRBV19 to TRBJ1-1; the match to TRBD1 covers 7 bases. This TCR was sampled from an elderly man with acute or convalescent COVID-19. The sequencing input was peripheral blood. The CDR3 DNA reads TGTGCCAGTAGTATACATTCAGGGGGGAACACTGAAGCTTTCTTT. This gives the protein CASSIHSGGNTEAFF.